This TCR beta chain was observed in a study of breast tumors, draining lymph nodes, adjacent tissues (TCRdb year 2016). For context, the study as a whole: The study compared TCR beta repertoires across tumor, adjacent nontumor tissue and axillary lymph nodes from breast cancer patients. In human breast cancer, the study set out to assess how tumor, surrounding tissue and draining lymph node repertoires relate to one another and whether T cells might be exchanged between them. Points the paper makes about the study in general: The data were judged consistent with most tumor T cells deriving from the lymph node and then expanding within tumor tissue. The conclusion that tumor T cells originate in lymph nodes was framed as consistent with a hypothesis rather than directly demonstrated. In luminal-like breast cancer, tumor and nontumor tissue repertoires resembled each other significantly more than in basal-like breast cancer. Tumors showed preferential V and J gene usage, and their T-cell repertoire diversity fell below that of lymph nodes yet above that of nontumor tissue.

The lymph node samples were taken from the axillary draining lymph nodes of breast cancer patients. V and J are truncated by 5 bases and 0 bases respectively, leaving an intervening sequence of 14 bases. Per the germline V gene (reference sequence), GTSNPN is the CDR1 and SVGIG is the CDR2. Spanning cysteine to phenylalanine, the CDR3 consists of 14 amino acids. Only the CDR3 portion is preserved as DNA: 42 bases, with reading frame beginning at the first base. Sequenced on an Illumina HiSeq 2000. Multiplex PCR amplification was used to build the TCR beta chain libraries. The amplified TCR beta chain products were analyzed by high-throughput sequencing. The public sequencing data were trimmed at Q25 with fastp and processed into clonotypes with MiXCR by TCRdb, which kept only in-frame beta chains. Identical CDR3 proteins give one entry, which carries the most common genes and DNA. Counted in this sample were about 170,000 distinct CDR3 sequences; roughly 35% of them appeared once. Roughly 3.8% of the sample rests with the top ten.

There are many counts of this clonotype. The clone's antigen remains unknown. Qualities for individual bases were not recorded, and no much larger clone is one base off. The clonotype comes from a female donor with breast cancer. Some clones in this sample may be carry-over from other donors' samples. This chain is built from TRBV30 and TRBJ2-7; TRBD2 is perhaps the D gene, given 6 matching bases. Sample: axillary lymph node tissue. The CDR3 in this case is CAWRLTGLSYEQYF. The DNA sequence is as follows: TGTGCCTGGCGCTTAACGGGACTCTCCTACGAGCAGTACTTC.